The 3 T cell receptor beta chains below all came from one sample that was sequenced in a study of T cells after yellow fever vaccination (dated by TCRdb to between 2018 and 2020). The library was produced with 5' RACE. Sequenced using an Illumina NovaSeq 6000. TCRdb handled the public reads itself, with Q25 trimming in fastp and clone calling in MiXCR, and kept productive beta chains. When rows share a CDR3 protein, they turn into one entry using the most common DNA and genes. This sample holds around 120,000 distinct CDR3 sequences; 13% to 15% were observed only once. The top ten hold 35% to 45% of the sample. Explained via the paper, the treatment or condition label denotes: live attenuated yellow fever vaccine strain. Sequenced material: CD8+ T cells sorted from PBMCs, taken 5 days after the yellow fever booster vaccination. These receptor sequences come from a man in his late teens or twenties who received the YFV17D yellow fever vaccine.

This clonotype turned up a few times. The rearrangement links TRBV9 to TRBJ2-1; 7 bases agree with TRBD2. J lost 5 bases, V lost 4 bases, and 6 bases had no gene match. Germline lookup yields CDR1 SGDLS and CDR2 YYNGEE. This CDR3 comprises 14 residues. CDR3 residues: CASSPGTTHNEQFF. CDR3 nucleotides: TGTGCCAGCAGCCCTGGGACTACCCACAATGAGCAGTTCTTC. The full variable domain, in which reference TRBV9 and TRBJ2-1 provide the parts outside the CDR3, is DSGVTQTPKHLITATGQRVTLRCSPRSGDLSVYWYQQSLDQGLQFLIQYYNGEERAKGNILERFSAQQFPDLHSELNLSSLELGDSALYFCASSPGTTHNEQFFGPGTRLTVL.

The chain is built from TRBV19 and TRBJ1-1; D remains unclear. The CDR3 length is 13 residues. Germline V lookup: CDR1 LNHDA, CDR2 SQIVND (reference sequence). The V end lost 6 bases, the J end lost 2 bases, and 10 bases lay between the germline ends. This CDR3 reads CASRIIGNTEAFF. CDR3 nucleotide sequence: TGTGCCAGTAGGATTATTGGTAACACTGAAGCTTTCTTT.

Only a few counts were recorded for this clonotype. The chain links TRBV6-2 or TRBV6-3 to TRBJ2-3; weak D call: TRBD1 (5 bases). The germline gives CDR1 MNHEY, CDR2 SVGEGT. Trimming pared 7 bases from V and 4 bases from J, leaving 18 bases between. CDR3 length equals 15 residues. CDR3 region: CASTNQGIMSDTQYF. CDR3 bases: TGTGCCAGCACGAACCAGGGAATTATGTCAGATACGCAGTATTTT.